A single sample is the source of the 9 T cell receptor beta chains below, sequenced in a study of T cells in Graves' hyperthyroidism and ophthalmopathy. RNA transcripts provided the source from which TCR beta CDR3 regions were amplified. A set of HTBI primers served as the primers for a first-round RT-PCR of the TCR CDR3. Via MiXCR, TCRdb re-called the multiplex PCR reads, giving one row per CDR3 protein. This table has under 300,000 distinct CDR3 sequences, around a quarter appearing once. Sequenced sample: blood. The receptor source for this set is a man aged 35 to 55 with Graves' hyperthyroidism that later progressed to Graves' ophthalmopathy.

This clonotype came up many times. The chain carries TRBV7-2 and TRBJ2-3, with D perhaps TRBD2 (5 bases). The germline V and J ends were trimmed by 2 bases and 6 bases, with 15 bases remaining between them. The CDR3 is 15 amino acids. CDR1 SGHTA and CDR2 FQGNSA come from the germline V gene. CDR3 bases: TGTGCCAGCAGCTTAACCCCTGGACTTTGGGATACGCAGTATTTT. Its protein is CASSLTPGLWDTQYF.

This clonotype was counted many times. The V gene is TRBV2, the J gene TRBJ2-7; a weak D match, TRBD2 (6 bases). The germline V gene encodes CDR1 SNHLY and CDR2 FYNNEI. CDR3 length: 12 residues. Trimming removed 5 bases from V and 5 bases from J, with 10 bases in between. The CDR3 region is CASSTSGDEQYF. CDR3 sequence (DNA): TGTGCCAGCAGTACCTCGGGGGACGAGCAGTACTTC.

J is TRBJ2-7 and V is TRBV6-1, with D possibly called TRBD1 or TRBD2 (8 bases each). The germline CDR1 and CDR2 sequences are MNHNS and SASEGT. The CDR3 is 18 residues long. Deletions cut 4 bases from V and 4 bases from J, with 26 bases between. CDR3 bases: TGTGCCAGCAGTGCGACTAGCGCCTGGCAGGGGGCGCGGTACGAGCAGTACTTC. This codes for CASSATSAWQGARYEQYF.

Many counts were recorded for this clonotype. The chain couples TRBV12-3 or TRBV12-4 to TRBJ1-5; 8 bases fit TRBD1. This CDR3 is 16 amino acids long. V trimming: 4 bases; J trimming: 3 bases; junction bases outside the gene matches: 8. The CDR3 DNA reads TGTGCCAGCAGTTATGAGGCAGGGGGCCTCAATCAGCCCCAGCATTTT. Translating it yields CASSYEAGGLNQPQHF.

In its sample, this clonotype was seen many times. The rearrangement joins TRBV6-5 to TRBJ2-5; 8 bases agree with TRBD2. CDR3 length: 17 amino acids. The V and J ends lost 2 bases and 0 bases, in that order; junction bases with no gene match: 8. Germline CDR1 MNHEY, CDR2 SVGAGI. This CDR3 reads CASSYGRLAGNQETQYF. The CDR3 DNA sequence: TGTGCCAGCAGTTACGGCCGCCTAGCGGGTAACCAAGAGACCCAGTACTTC.

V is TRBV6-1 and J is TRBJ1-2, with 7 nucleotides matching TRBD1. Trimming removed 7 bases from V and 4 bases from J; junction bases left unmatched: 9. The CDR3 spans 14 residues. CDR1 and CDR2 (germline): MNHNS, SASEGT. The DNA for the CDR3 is TGTGCCAGCACCATCGGGGCAGGGGGCTATGGCTACACCTTC. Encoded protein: CASTIGAGGYGYTF.

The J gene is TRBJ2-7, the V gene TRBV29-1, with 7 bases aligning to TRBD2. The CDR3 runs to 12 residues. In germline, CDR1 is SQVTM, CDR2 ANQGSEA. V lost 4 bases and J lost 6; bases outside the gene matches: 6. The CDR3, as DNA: TGCAGCGTTGTGGGGGGGGGTCGCGAGCAGTACTTC. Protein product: CSVVGGGREQYF.

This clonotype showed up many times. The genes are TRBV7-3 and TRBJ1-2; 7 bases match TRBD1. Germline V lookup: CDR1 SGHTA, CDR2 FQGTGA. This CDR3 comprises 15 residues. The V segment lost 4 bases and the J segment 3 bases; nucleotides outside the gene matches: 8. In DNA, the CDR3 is TGTGCCAGCAGCTCCACAGGGGAAGAGGACTATGGCTACACCTTC. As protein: CASSSTGEEDYGYTF.

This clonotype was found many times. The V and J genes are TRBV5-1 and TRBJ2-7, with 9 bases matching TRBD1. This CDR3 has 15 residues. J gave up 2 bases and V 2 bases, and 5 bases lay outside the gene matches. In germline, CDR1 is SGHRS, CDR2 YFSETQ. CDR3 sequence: CASSFDRGMPYEQYF. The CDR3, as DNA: TGCGCCAGCAGCTTCGACAGGGGGATGCCCTACGAGCAGTACTTC.